The present TCR beta chain was sequenced within a study of cytotoxic CD8 clonotypes in ibrutinib-treated CLL. Turning to the study itself: The authors obtained response samples at a median of around 11 months of treatment, range 6 to 36.

Assay used: immunoSEQ multiplex PCR; TCRdb lists only in-frame clones, some missing. Of about 84,000 clones listed, just over 85% are singletons. Details on this clone: Its specificity is not known.

Study results and limitations: Contraction or stability on treatment characterized the public clonotypes, which were uncommon. Clonality went up at ibrutinib response and then declined back toward baseline at progression.

Germline V lookup: CDR1 SQVTM, CDR2 ANQGSEA. The CDR3 loop spans 14 amino acids. Trimming left V 7 bases short and J 6 bases short, with 21 bases between. This sequence originates from a human donor with chronic lymphocytic leukemia. This sample comprised PBMCs, obtained before ibrutinib treatment. The gene calls are TRBV29-1 and TRBJ1-1, with D possibly being TRBD1 (6 bases). As DNA, the CDR3 is TGCAGCGCCCGACTCCGGGGGGCAACGGCTGAAGCTTTCTTT. This translates into CSARLRGATAEAFF.